These 26 T cell receptor beta chains were all obtained from the same sample, sequenced in a study of T cell responses to AZD1222 COVID-19 vaccine (dated by TCRdb to the early 2020s). Library preparation employed the immunoSEQ multiplex PCR assay. Drawn from immuneACCESS, this table holds only the in-frame rearrangements with V and J called that TCRdb kept. Clones are partly lost; checked studies trace under half to an unresolved V gene and leave the rest unexplained. In all, the sample holds more than 100,000 clones, and 92% of those were seen once. The ten largest make up roughly 13% of the sample. The time point label on this specimen signifies: baseline before first vaccination. The sample was peripheral blood, taken on day 0 of AZD1222 vaccination. These receptors all stem from an adult in good health.

J is TRBJ2-1 and V is TRBV7-7, with D possibly being TRBD2 (6 bases). This CDR3 spans 17 amino acids. Germline-derived CDR1 and CDR2 are SSHAT and FNYEAQ (reference sequence). Trimming stripped 3 bases from V and 8 bases from J, with 23 bases between. In nucleotides, the CDR3 is TGTGCCAGCAGCTTGGGCGCGGGGCCGGGTAATGCATATGAGCAGTTCTTC. It codes for CASSLGAGPGNAYEQFF.

The J gene is TRBJ2-1, the V gene TRBV5-1; D gene ambiguous. This CDR3 spans 14 amino acids. Trimming cost V 0 bases and J 8 bases, with 12 bases left between them. Germline V gene sequence: CDR1 SGHRS, CDR2 YFSETQ. The CDR3 sequence: CASSLESVLDEQFF. The CDR3 coding sequence is TGCGCCAGCAGCTTGGAAAGCGTTCTTGATGAGCAGTTCTTC.

For this clone: A junction boundary mismatches the germline segment, possibly from a read error. The chain has TRBV18 and TRBJ1-5; D gene uncertain. This CDR3 spans 16 amino acids. CDR1 is KGHSH, CDR2 LQKENI, per germline. Here the CDR3 reads CASSPPGSVGNQPQHF. CDR3 in DNA: TGTGCCAGCTCCCCACCGGGGTCAGTTGGCAATCAGCCCCAGCATTTT.

This rearrangement joins TRBV18 to TRBJ1-6; possible D gene TRBD1, 6 bases. CDR1 and CDR2 (germline): KGHSH, LQKENI. Between the trimmed V and J ends, which lost 3 bases and 10 bases, there was a span of 16 bases. The CDR3 totals 15 residues. The DNA of the CDR3 is TGTGCCAGCTCACCGGGAGGGGGGGGGTACTCACCCCTCCACTTT. Translating gives CASSPGGGGYSPLHF.

The V gene is TRBV7-2, the J gene TRBJ2-2; 8 bases map to TRBD2. J was trimmed by 4 bases and V by 4 bases; bases with no gene match: 2. The CDR3 has 14 residues. Germline V gives CDR1 SGHTA, CDR2 FQGNSA. CDR3 sequence reads: CASSSTSGTGELFF. In DNA form, the CDR3 reads TGTGCCAGCAGCTCCACTAGCGGCACCGGGGAGCTGTTTTTT.

The chain combines TRBV10-3 with TRBJ1-1, with D uncertain. The V gene's germline CDR1 is ENHRY and CDR2 SYGVKD. The CDR3 is made up of 11 amino acids. Deletions cut 10 bases from V and 9 bases from J, with 15 bases between. This chain's CDR3 is CASSDGQQAFF. CDR3 nucleotide sequence: TGTGCCAGCTCCGACGGGCAACAAGCTTTCTTT.

For the CDR3, the DNA is TGTGCCAGCAGTGAATCTTCAGGCCGTCGGCGAGCTTTCTTT. It translates to CASSESSGRRRAFF. The genes are TRBV2 and TRBJ1-1; D unresolved. This CDR3 has 14 amino acids. Germline V gene lookup returns CDR1 SNHLY and CDR2 FYNNEI. V dropped 2 bases and J dropped 10 bases, with 17 bases sitting between them.

V gene TRBV6-2 or TRBV6-3 combines with J gene TRBJ1-1; a possible D gene is TRBD1 (5 bases). CDR1 is MNHEY, CDR2 SVGEGT, per germline. The CDR3 is 12 residues long. Trimming took off 2 bases at V and 8 bases at J, with 9 bases between the two ends. The CDR3 loop is CASSYPQEEAFF. The CDR3 coding sequence is TGTGCCAGCAGTTACCCACAGGAAGAAGCTTTCTTT.

This chain connects TRBV4-1 to TRBJ2-6; D is ambiguous. The CDR3 is made up of 16 amino acids. The germline V and J ends were trimmed by 0 bases and 4 bases, with 10 bases remaining between them. Germline V gene lookup returns CDR1 MGHRA and CDR2 YSYEKL. This CDR3 reads CASSQEPGGGANVLTF. Written as DNA, the CDR3 is TGCGCCAGCAGCCAAGAACCGGGCGGAGGGGCCAACGTCCTGACTTTC.

The chain recombines TRBV18 with TRBJ1-2, with D hard to call. The CDR3 extends over 12 amino acids. V was pared by 3 bases and J by 4 bases, with 6 bases between. Germline V gene data show CDR1 as KGHSH and CDR2 as LQKENI. CDR3 loop: CASSPDGYGYTF. The DNA for the CDR3 is TGTGCCAGCTCACCCGACGGCTATGGCTACACCTTC.

The genes are TRBV3-1 (or the pseudogene TRBV3-2) and TRBJ2-2; 7 bases agree with TRBD1. The junction had 11 bases not matched to a gene; V was cut back by 4 bases and J by 3 bases. Germline V gene sequence: CDR1 LGHDT, CDR2 YNNKEL (reference sequence). CDR3 length: 17 residues. For the CDR3, the DNA is TGTGCCAGCAGCCTCCGGAGCCGGGACAGCTACACCGGGGAGCTGTTTTTT. Encoded protein: CASSLRSRDSYTGELFF.

This chain connects TRBV10-1 to TRBJ1-2; possibly TRBD1 for D (5 bases). Germline V CDR1 and CDR2: WNHNN, SYGVQD (reference sequence). Trimming stripped 2 bases from V and 8 bases from J, with 15 bases between. The CDR3 spans 14 residues. CDR3 bases: TGCGCCAGCAGTGAGGCCGGAGGGGATGAGGGCTACACCTTC. It specifies CASSEAGGDEGYTF.

This clone was detected a few times. The rearrangement uses TRBV29-1 and TRBJ1-1; D ambiguous. Trimming left V 3 bases short and J 3 bases short, with 14 bases between. The CDR3 has 14 residues. Germline-derived CDR1 and CDR2 are SQVTM and ANQGSEA. CDR3 coding DNA: TGCAGCGTTGAGAATTTTGGCTGGCACACTGAAGCTTTCTTT. It specifies CSVENFGWHTEAFF.

The V gene is TRBV6-2 or TRBV6-3, the J gene TRBJ1-5, with TRBD1 matching 7 bases. The CDR3 runs to 14 residues. J gave up 6 bases and V 3 bases, and 5 bases lay outside the gene matches. Germline CDR1 is MNHEY and CDR2 is SVGEGT. The CDR3 DNA reads TGTGCCAGCAGTTATCCAGGGGGTAGTCAGCCCCAGCATTTT. Protein sequence: CASSYPGGSQPQHF.

V and J are TRBV5-5 and TRBJ2-1, with 12 nucleotides matching TRBD2. The V and J ends lost 4 bases and 8 bases, in that order; junction bases with no gene match: 10. The CDR3 sequence is 16 residues long. CDR1 is SGHKS and CDR2 is YYEKEE in the germline V gene (reference sequence). The CDR3 reads CASSPTSSGRGDEQFF. For the CDR3, the DNA is TGTGCCAGCAGCCCAACTTCTAGCGGGAGGGGTGATGAGCAGTTCTTC.

The J gene is TRBJ1-3, the V gene TRBV4-1; D ambiguous. This CDR3 spans 16 amino acids. V lost 3 bases, J lost 0 bases, and 12 bases lay in between. The germline CDR1 and CDR2 sequences are MGHRA and YSYEKL. The CDR3 sequence: CASSHPHAHSGNTIYF. The CDR3 DNA sequence: TGCGCCAGCAGCCACCCCCACGCACACTCTGGAAACACCATATATTTT.

The chain uses TRBV28 and TRBJ2-4, with 7 nucleotides matching TRBD1. CDR1 is MDHEN, CDR2 SYDVKM, per germline. This CDR3 has 14 amino acids. J was trimmed by 5 bases and V by 6 bases; bases with no gene match: 7. CDR3 sequence (DNA): TGTGCCAGCAGGGAGACAGGGAGTCAAAACATTCAGTACTTC. Its protein product is CASRETGSQNIQYF.

The V call is TRBV28, the J call TRBJ2-7, with 10 bases that match TRBD1. The germline gives CDR1 MDHEN, CDR2 SYDVKM. J was trimmed by 2 bases and V by 8 bases; bases with no gene match: 9. The CDR3 length is 15 residues. The CDR3 sequence is CASHRDRGSTYEQYF. In DNA, the CDR3 is TGTGCCAGCCACCGGGACAGGGGATCTACCTACGAGCAGTACTTC.

The CDR3 spells CASSQLAGVGDTQYF. Written as DNA, the CDR3 is TGCGCCAGCAGCCAGTTAGCGGGGGTGGGAGATACGCAGTATTTT. The rearrangement uses TRBV4-1 and TRBJ2-3; 9 bases map to TRBD2. Germline V gene lookup returns CDR1 MGHRA and CDR2 YSYEKL. The CDR3 is 15 amino acids. The J segment lost 5 bases and the V segment lost 3 bases, leaving 6 bases of the junction unmatched.

The gene calls are TRBV28 and TRBJ2-7; D assignment may be TRBD1 or TRBD2 (5 bases each). V was pared by 1 base and J by 3 bases, with 19 bases between. The CDR3 has 17 residues. The germline CDR1 and CDR2 sequences are MDHEN and SYDVKM. CDR3 DNA sequence: TGTGCCAGCAGTTTATCCCGGGGCGAAGAACTGAACTACGAGCAGTACTTC. It is translated as CASSLSRGEELNYEQYF.

This clone was picked up one time. This chain uses TRBV2 with TRBJ1-1, with 7 bases lining up with TRBD1. The V and J ends lost 7 bases and 3 bases, in that order; junction bases with no gene match: 8. Germline V lookup: CDR1 SNHLY, CDR2 FYNNEI. The CDR3 loop spans 14 amino acids. CDR3 loop: CASTNRGGDTEAFF. The CDR3 region has the DNA TGTGCCAGCACGAACAGGGGAGGGGACACTGAAGCTTTCTTT.

The CDR3 protein is CASSYSATEPPQHF. The DNA for the CDR3 is TGTGCCAGCAGTTACTCGGCCACGGAACCGCCCCAGCATTTT. The genes are TRBV6-5 and TRBJ1-5; D unclear. The CDR3 extends over 14 amino acids. The V end was cut by 0 bases, the J end by 9 bases, with 12 bases between. Germline-derived CDR1 and CDR2 are MNHEY and SVGAGI.

The chain recombines TRBV6-2 or TRBV6-3 with TRBJ2-7; weak D call: TRBD1 (6 bases). The CDR3 is 15 amino acids. CDR1 MNHEY and CDR2 SVGEGT come from the germline V gene. V lost 3 bases, J lost 1 base, and 13 bases lay in between. DNA for the CDR3: TGTGCCAGCAGTTATTCGCCGACAGGATCCTACGAGCAGTACTTC. Protein: CASSYSPTGSYEQYF.

J is TRBJ2-7 and V is TRBV29-1; TRBD1 might be the D (6 bases). Germline CDR1 is SQVTM and CDR2 is ANQGSEA. Trimming pared 1 base from V and 3 bases from J, leaving 10 bases between. The CDR3 length is 13 residues. CDR3 DNA: TGCAGCGTTGAAGGGACAGTCGACTACGAGCAGTACTTC. As protein: CSVEGTVDYEQYF.

The genes are TRBV5-1 and TRBJ1-2; perhaps TRBD1 as D (5 bases). The CDR3 has 14 residues. With 4 bases removed from V and 2 bases from J, the gap between germline ends came to 12 bases. Germline V gene sequence: CDR1 SGHRS, CDR2 YFSETQ. In DNA, the CDR3 is TGCGCCAGCAGCCTGACAGTTGGGAACTATGGCTACACCTTC. Translating it yields CASSLTVGNYGYTF. The whole variable domain, filled in from reference TRBV5-1 and TRBJ1-2, reads KAGVTQTPRYLIKTRGQQVTLSCSPISGHRSVSWYQQTPGQGLQFLFEYFSETQRNKGNFPGRFSGRQFSNSRSEMNVSTLELGDSALYLCASSLTVGNYGYTFGSGTRLTVV.

The V and J genes are TRBV5-1 and TRBJ1-2, with 8 bases identical to TRBD1. There are 16 residues in the CDR3. Per germline, CDR1 SGHRS and CDR2 YFSETQ. Germline trimming cut 0 bases from V and 4 bases from J; bases unmatched to any gene: 8. The CDR3 spells CASSLASAGGIYGYTF. CDR3 in DNA: TGCGCCAGCAGCTTGGCCTCGGCAGGGGGCATCTATGGCTACACCTTC.